These 23 T cell receptor beta chains originate from one sample sequenced in a study of T cell responses to AZD1222 COVID-19 vaccine. The method was immunoSEQ multiplex PCR; TCRdb's version includes in-frame clones alone and lacks a portion of them. The repertoire has about 82,000 clones, 80% to 90% of them found once; the top ten carry about 12%. The material was peripheral blood, obtained 28 days after the second AZD1222 dose. These receptors came from an adult who received the AZD1222 COVID-19 vaccine.

V usage is TRBV29-1 and J usage is TRBJ2-3, with 8 bases fitting TRBD1. Germline CDR1 is SQVTM and CDR2 is ANQGSEA. Losses at the gene ends were 3 bases for V and 2 bases for J; bases not matched to a gene: 16. The CDR3 extends over 18 amino acids. CDR3 loop: CSVDQPESGTGYTDTQYF. The CDR3 coding sequence is TGCAGCGTTGACCAGCCGGAGTCCGGGACAGGATACACAGATACGCAGTATTTT.

The chain uses TRBV6-1 and TRBJ1-3; no reliable D call. CDR1 and CDR2 from the germline V gene are MNHNS and SASEGT. V lost 2 bases and J lost 0, with 8 bases in between. This CDR3 is 15 amino acids long. The CDR3 DNA is TGTGCCAGCAGTGAAACGGTCGGCTCTGGAAACACCATATATTTT. As protein: CASSETVGSGNTIYF.

The chain links TRBV7-2 to TRBJ1-2; the D is unclear. The germline V and J ends were trimmed by 1 base and 4 bases, with 13 bases remaining between them. This CDR3 contains 15 residues. Germline V gene sequence: CDR1 SGHTA, CDR2 FQGNSA. Here the CDR3 reads CASSLVSGSSYGYTF. The CDR3 coding sequence is TGTGCCAGCAGCTTAGTATCTGGGAGTTCCTATGGCTACACCTTC.

The chain joins TRBV5-1 to TRBJ2-1, with a possible D match to TRBD2 (5 bases). The germline V gene has CDR1 SGHRS and CDR2 YFSETQ. CDR3 size: 15 residues. V dropped 1 base and J dropped 0 bases, with 8 bases sitting between them. This CDR3 reads CASSLSAGSYNEQFF. The CDR3 nucleotides are TGCGCCAGCAGCTTGTCGGCGGGCTCCTACAATGAGCAGTTCTTC. The whole variable domain, filled in from reference TRBV5-1 and TRBJ2-1, reads KAGVTQTPRYLIKTRGQQVTLSCSPISGHRSVSWYQQTPGQGLQFLFEYFSETQRNKGNFPGRFSGRQFSNSRSEMNVSTLELGDSALYLCASSLSAGSYNEQFFGPGTRLTVL.

The chain's CDR3 is CASSLVQGGTEAFF. CDR3 DNA: TGTGCCAGCAGCTTAGTTCAGGGAGGCACTGAAGCTTTCTTT. The chain combines TRBV7-9 with TRBJ1-1, with a weak D call TRBD1 (5 bases). The germline V and J ends were trimmed by 1 base and 4 bases, with 10 bases remaining between them. Germline V CDR1 and CDR2: SEHNR, FQNEAQ (reference sequence). The CDR3 contains 14 residues.

The gene calls are TRBV6-5 and TRBJ1-6, with D hard to call. Germline V gene lookup returns CDR1 MNHEY and CDR2 SVGAGI. V lost 0 bases, J lost 9 bases, and 15 bases lay in between. The CDR3 is made up of 16 amino acids. The CDR3 DNA follows: TGTGCCAGCAGTTACTCCCAAACCCTCGGCGGTTCACCCCTCCACTTT. Protein sequence: CASSYSQTLGGSPLHF.

J is TRBJ2-7 and V is TRBV5-1; maybe TRBD2 (6 bases). CDR1 and CDR2 (germline): SGHRS, YFSETQ. This CDR3 contains 14 residues. V was pared by 4 bases and J by 5 bases, with 16 bases between. This CDR3 is CASSPGVAGDEQYV. CDR3 bases: TGCGCCAGCAGCCCGGGGGTCGCCGGGGACGAGCAGTACGTC.

The chain employs TRBV4-3 and TRBJ2-5; D is perhaps TRBD2 (5 bases). This CDR3 has 15 amino acids. Germline V lookup: CDR1 LGHNA, CDR2 YSLEER. V was trimmed by 0 bases and J by 9 bases, leaving 17 bases between them. CDR3 DNA: TGCGCCAGCAGCCAAGATGGGCTGACTAAGAGACCCCAGTACTTC. Amino acid sequence: CASSQDGLTKRPQYF.

The chain uses TRBV5-1 and TRBJ2-5; 11 nucleotides agree with TRBD1. CDR1 and CDR2 (germline): SGHRS, YFSETQ. The CDR3 loop spans 15 amino acids. J gave up 1 base and V 5 bases, and 4 bases lay outside the gene matches. As DNA, the CDR3 is TGCGCCAGCAGGGGGACAGGGGGACTCCAAGAGACCCAGTACTTC. Translation: CASRGTGGLQETQYF.

This clone is a singleton in its sample. V is TRBV7-8 and J is TRBJ2-7; 7 bases map to TRBD1. The CDR3 consists of 16 residues. CDR1 and CDR2 (germline): SGHVS, FQNEAQ. The V segment lost 2 bases and the J segment 3 bases; nucleotides outside the gene matches: 10. CDR3 DNA: TGTGCCAGCAGCTTAAGTATTAGCAGGGGGTTCTACGAGCAGTACGTC. Residues: CASSLSISRGFYEQYV.

The V gene is TRBV19, the J gene TRBJ1-2; unclear D gene. The CDR3 contains 17 residues. V was clipped by 3 bases and J by 8 bases, with 25 bases between them. CDR1 LNHDA and CDR2 SQIVND come from the germline V gene (reference sequence). CDR3 region: CASSIPGVVLRTEGYTF. Here the CDR3 DNA reads TGTGCCAGTAGTATCCCAGGCGTGGTGTTACGAACCGAGGGCTACACCTTC.

The chain joins TRBV7-6 to TRBJ1-6; 10 nucleotides align to TRBD1. The V gene end was trimmed by 4 bases and the J gene end by 10 bases; junction bases not matched to a gene: 7. From germline, CDR1 is SGHVS and CDR2 FNYEAQ. The CDR3 totals 15 residues. CDR3 region: CASSSRTGGDSPLHF. DNA of the CDR3: TGTGCCAGCAGCTCCAGGACAGGGGGTGACTCACCCCTCCACTTT.

This rearrangement joins TRBV6-5 to TRBJ2-7; D is perhaps TRBD1 (6 bases). This CDR3 spans 15 amino acids. Germline values: CDR1 MNHEY, CDR2 SVGAGI. Trimming removed 5 bases from V and 1 base from J, with 15 bases in between. CDR3 protein: CASSHRDQGSYEQYF. Here the CDR3 DNA reads TGTGCCAGCAGTCACCGGGACCAGGGGTCCTACGAGCAGTACTTC.

The chain uses TRBV11-2 and TRBJ2-7; 9 bases map to TRBD2. The trim removed 5 bases at V and 7 bases at J, leaving 21 bases unmatched. Germline values: CDR1 SGHAT, CDR2 FQNNGV. CDR3 length: 18 amino acids. CDR3 DNA: TGTGCCAGCAGCACCCGAGGGCAAGCGGGGGGCCCCTTAAGAGAGCAGTACGTC. The encoded protein is CASSTRGQAGGPLREQYV.

CDR3 DNA sequence: TGTGCCAGCGACTCGAGGGCCTTCTCCTACGAGCAGTACGTC. Its translation: CASDSRAFSYEQYV. The gene calls are TRBV7-9 and TRBJ2-7; a weak D match, TRBD2 (5 bases). The CDR3 is made up of 14 amino acids. Trimming took 8 bases from V and 0 from J, leaving 14 bases between them. Germline CDR1 SEHNR, CDR2 FQNEAQ (reference sequence).

This chain joins TRBV5-1 and TRBJ1-2; D possibly corresponds to TRBD1 (5 bases). V dropped 0 bases and J dropped 0 bases, with 9 bases sitting between them. In germline, CDR1 is SGHRS, CDR2 YFSETQ. CDR3 size: 15 residues. This chain's CDR3 is CASSLEGRTNYGYTF. CDR3 DNA sequence: TGCGCCAGCAGCTTGGAGGGACGAACTAACTATGGCTACACCTTC.

The rearrangement joins TRBV20-1 to TRBJ2-7; D is unclear. The CDR3 contains 11 residues. Germline V gene lookup returns CDR1 DFQATT and CDR2 SNEGSKA (reference sequence). Here the CDR3 reads CSASRSYEQYF. The CDR3 coding sequence is TGCAGCGCTTCGAGATCGTACGAGCAGTACTTC.

The rearrangement joins TRBV21-1 to TRBJ2-5; the D call TRBD2 from the table was never checked on the DNA. TRBV21-1 is a listed pseudogene. The CDR3 is 15 residues long. CDR3 sequence reads: CASSNSGVHKETQYF. For the CDR3, the DNA is TGTGCCAGCAGCAATAGCGGGGTCCACAAAGAGACCCAGTACTTC.

The genes are TRBV5-1 and TRBJ1-6; D uncertain. V lost 0 bases and J 13 bases, leaving 17 bases between the germline ends. In germline, CDR1 is SGHRS, CDR2 YFSETQ. The CDR3 totals 15 residues. The CDR3 DNA follows: TGCGCCAGCAGCTTGGACGCGACCCCCCTCGCTCCCCTCCACTTT. Amino acids: CASSLDATPLAPLHF.

The chain links TRBV28 to TRBJ1-3; TRBD1 matches at 7 bases. After removal of 7 bases from V and 1 base from J, the junction contained 7 bases not matched to a gene. There are 15 residues in the CDR3. From germline, CDR1 is MDHEN and CDR2 SYDVKM. The CDR3 loop reads CASTRRTGSGNTIYF. DNA of the CDR3: TGTGCCAGCACGCGGAGGACAGGATCTGGAAACACCATATATTTT.

This sequence joins TRBV28 and TRBJ2-7; no reliable D call. The V end lost 6 bases, the J end lost 4 bases, and 7 bases lay between the germline ends. This CDR3 is built from 11 residues. Germline V gene lookup returns CDR1 MDHEN and CDR2 SYDVKM. This chain's CDR3 is CASSQRYEQYF. For the CDR3, the DNA is TGTGCCAGCAGCCAGAGGTACGAGCAGTACTTC.

The chain employs TRBV4-3 and TRBJ2-1; TRBD2 aligns across 8 bases. Per germline, CDR1 LGHNA and CDR2 YSLEER. CDR3 length: 16 amino acids. V gave up 4 bases and J gave up 3 bases; unmatched junction bases: 8. This chain's CDR3 is CASSRDLSGNYNEQFF. The CDR3 DNA sequence: TGCGCCAGCAGCCGAGACCTTAGCGGGAACTACAATGAGCAGTTCTTC.

The chain has TRBV6-5 and TRBJ2-4, with 14 bases fitting TRBD2. V lost 6 bases to trimming and J lost 5 bases; unmatched junction nucleotides: 0. In germline, CDR1 is MNHEY, CDR2 SVGAGI. CDR3 size: 14 residues. The CDR3, as DNA: TGTGCCAGCAGGGGACTAGCGGGGGAAAACATTCAGTACTTC. This sequence encodes CASRGLAGENIQYF.